This T cell receptor (beta chain) was found in a study of T cells after yellow fever vaccination. Study conclusions and caveats: FACS-sorted repertoires could harbor abundant contaminating bulk-population clonotypes.

Template switching by 5'RACE produced TCR cDNA, adding a universal primer site and UMIs. TCRdb re-derived calls from the 5' RACE reads in MiXCR, one entry per CDR3 protein. This sample has a few hundred thousand distinct CDR3 sequences; 8.7% occur once, and the top ten carry 15% to 20%. This CDR3 has 17 residues. Germline CDR1 and CDR2: ENHRY and SYGVKD. Trimming cost V 3 bases and J 1 base; bases outside gene matches: 8. This clonotype was recorded at least ten times. Its target is unknown. The material sequenced was PBMCs, taken on the day of the first yellow fever vaccination. The sequence derives from a man aged 18 to 29 who received the YFV17D yellow fever vaccine. The genes are TRBV10-3 and TRBJ2-7, with 11 positions matching TRBD2. CDR3 DNA: TGTGCCATCAGTGAACCTAGCGGGGGGATCGGATCCTACGAGCAGTACTTC. Its translation: CAISEPSGGIGSYEQYF.